The present entry profiles one TCR beta chain with its context. This record comes from a study of shared clonotypes between healthy human individuals. Assay used: immunoSEQ multiplex PCR; TCRdb lists only in-frame clones, some missing. The sample includes about 710,000 clones, 55% to 75% of them seen just once. Germline CDR1 reads SGHTA; CDR2 reads FQGNSA. Germline trimming cut 5 bases from V and 5 bases from J; bases unmatched to any gene: 9. The CDR3 is made up of 14 amino acids. Material for sequencing was memory CD4+ T cells sorted from blood. Indicated subset: CD45RA-negative fraction. The V and J genes are TRBV7-2 and TRBJ2-7; TRBD1 matches at 7 bases. This clonotype was obtained from a woman in her 30s in good health. The CDR3 coding sequence is TGTGCCAGCAGCACCAGACAGGGCAAGAACGAGCAGTACTTC. Translation: CASSTRQGKNEQYF. Full variable domain (remainder filled in from reference TRBV7-2 and TRBJ2-7): GAGVSQSPSNKVTEKGKDVELRCDPISGHTALYWYRQSLGQGLEFLIYFQGNSAPDKSGLPSDRFSAERTGGSVSTLTIQRTQQEDSAVYLCASSTRQGKNEQYFGPGTRLTVT.